This record looks at one T cell receptor (beta chain) sequence and its context. Its antigen is undetermined. RNA was extracted and reverse transcribed into cDNA as the sequencing template. The assay was immunoSEQ multiplex PCR, and TCRdb's table has in-frame clones only and misses some. The sample yields over 200,000 clones, about three fifths seen once. This sample is drawn from a study of CD8+ T cells in alopecia areata. About the study: Affected scalp percentage gauged treated patients' severity. Regarding the study as a whole: Scalp repertoires also include resident alphabeta T cells from normal skin. In scalp, tofacitinib significantly decreased clonality and expanded CD8+ clones among the top 100.

Treatment of the sample: oral pan-JAK inhibitor, 5-10 mg twice daily. The CDR3 contains 14 residues. V gave up 0 bases and J gave up 1 base; unmatched junction bases: 2. Germline values: CDR1 GTSNPN, CDR2 SVGIG (reference sequence). This rearrangement joins TRBV30 to TRBJ1-1; 7 bases fit TRBD1. The TCR sequence derives from a human donor with alopecia areata. Specimen: CD4+ T cells sorted from blood, collected at week 4, from a patient treated with tofacitinib. The CDR3 sequence: CAWSVWDRNTEAFF. The CDR3 region has the DNA TGTGCCTGGAGTGTATGGGACAGGAACACTGAAGCTTTCTTT.